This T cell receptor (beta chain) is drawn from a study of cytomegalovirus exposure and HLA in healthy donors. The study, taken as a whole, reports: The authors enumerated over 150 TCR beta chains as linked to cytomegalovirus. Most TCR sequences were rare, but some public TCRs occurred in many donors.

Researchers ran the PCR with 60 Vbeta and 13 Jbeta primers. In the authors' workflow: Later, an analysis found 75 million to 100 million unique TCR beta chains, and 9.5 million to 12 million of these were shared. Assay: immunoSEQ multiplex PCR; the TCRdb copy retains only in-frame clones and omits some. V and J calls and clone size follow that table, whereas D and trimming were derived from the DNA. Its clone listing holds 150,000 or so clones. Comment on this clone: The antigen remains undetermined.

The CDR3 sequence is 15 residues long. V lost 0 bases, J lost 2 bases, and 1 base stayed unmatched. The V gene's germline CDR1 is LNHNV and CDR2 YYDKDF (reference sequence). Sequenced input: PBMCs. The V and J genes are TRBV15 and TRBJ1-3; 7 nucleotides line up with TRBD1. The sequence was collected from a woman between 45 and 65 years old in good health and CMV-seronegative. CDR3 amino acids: CATSRDQGAGNTIYF. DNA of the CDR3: TGTGCCACCAGCAGAGATCAGGGGGCTGGAAACACCATATATTTT.